The rows below give T cell receptor beta chains drawn from one sample of a study of T cells in Graves' hyperthyroidism and ophthalmopathy. TCRdb recomputed calls from the multiplex PCR reads with MiXCR, one row per CDR3 protein. The sample comprises roughly 510,000 distinct CDR3 sequences, roughly 20% of which are singletons, and more than 20% rests with the top ten. The specimen sequenced was blood. These receptors were obtained from a man between 18 and 29 years old with Graves' hyperthyroidism. CDR3s leave out the opening cysteine and the closing phenylalanine or tryptophan. Fields, in order: CDR3 length, V gene, CDR3 protein.

>12|TRBV6-1
ASSESRGNQPQH
>12|TRBV6-2/TRBV6-3
ASSTTSAKNIQY
>12|TRBV19
ASSIPNSNQPQH
>11|TRBV29-1
SVAGGISYEQY
>11|TRBV5-6
ASSLGGDETQY
>11|TRBV12-3/TRBV12-4
ASSLTGSWGYT
>12|TRBV2
ASSEARGQGEAF
>11|TRBV12-3/TRBV12-4
ASSLLREGGYT
>15|TRBV6-4
ASSRQGATVSGNTIY
>10|TRBV6-5
ASSLGGTEQY
>13|TRBV6-1
ASSPPGEGAETQY
>13|TRBV15
ATSTRDKGDQPQH
>13|TRBV12-3/TRBV12-4
ASSLRDPGTYEQY
>11|TRBV6-1
ASSREVYQPQH
>10|TRBV20-1
SARTMAYGYT
>10|TRBV7-9
ASMGGDYEQY
>12|TRBV27
ASSLYRMNTEAF
>11|TRBV28
ASSFLGSYGYT
>12|TRBV7-2
ASSFNSGGETQY
>14|TRBV6-1
ASRGTGGRSNQPQH